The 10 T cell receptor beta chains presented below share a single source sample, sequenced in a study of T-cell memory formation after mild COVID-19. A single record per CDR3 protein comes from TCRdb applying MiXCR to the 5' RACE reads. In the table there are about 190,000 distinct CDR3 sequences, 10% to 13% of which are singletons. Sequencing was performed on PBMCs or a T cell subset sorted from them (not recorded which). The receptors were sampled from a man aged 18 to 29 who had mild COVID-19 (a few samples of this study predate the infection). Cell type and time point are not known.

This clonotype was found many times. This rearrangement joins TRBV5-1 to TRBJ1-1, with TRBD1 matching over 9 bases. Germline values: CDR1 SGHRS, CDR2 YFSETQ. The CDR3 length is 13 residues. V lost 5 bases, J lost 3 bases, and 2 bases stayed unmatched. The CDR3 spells CASRWDRDTEAFF. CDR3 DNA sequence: TGCGCCAGCAGATGGGACAGGGACACTGAAGCTTTCTTT.

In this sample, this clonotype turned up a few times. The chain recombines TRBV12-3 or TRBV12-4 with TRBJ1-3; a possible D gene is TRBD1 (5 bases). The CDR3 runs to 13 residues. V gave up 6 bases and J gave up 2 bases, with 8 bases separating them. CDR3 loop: CASRGVTGNTIYF. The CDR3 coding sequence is TGTGCCAGCAGGGGGGTGACTGGAAACACCATATATTTT.

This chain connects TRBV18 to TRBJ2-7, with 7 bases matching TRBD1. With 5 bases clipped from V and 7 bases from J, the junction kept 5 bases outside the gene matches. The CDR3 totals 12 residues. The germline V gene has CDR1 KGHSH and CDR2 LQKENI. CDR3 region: CASSSSTGEQYV. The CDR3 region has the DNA TGTGCCAGCTCATCCTCGACAGGGGAGCAGTACGTC.

CDR3 sequence reads: CSALPRGGGYEQYF. The CDR3 bases are TGCAGTGCATTGCCCCGGGGGGGCGGATACGAGCAGTACTTC. The J gene is TRBJ2-7, the V gene TRBV20-1; 8 bases are a match to TRBD2. The CDR3 length is 14 residues. The V gene's germline CDR1 is DFQATT and CDR2 SNEGSKA (reference sequence). V gave up 6 bases and J gave up 4 bases; unmatched junction bases: 11.

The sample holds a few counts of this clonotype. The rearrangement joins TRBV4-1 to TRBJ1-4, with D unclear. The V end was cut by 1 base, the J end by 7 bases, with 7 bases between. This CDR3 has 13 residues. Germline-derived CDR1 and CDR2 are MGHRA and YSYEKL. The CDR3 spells CASSQVSGEKLFF. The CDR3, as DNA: TGCGCCAGCAGCCAAGTCTCAGGTGAAAAACTGTTTTTT.

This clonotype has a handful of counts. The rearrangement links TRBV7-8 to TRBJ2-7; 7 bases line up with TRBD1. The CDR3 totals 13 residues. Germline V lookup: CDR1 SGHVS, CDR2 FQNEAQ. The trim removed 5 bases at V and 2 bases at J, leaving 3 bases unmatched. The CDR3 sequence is CASSRQGAYEQYV. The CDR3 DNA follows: TGTGCCAGCAGCAGGCAGGGGGCCTACGAGCAGTACGTC.

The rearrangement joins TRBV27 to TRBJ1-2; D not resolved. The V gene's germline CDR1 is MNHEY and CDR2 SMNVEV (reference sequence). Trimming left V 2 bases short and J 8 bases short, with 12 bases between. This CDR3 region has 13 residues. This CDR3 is CASSLNWAWGYTF. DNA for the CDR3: TGTGCCAGCAGTTTAAACTGGGCCTGGGGCTACACCTTC.

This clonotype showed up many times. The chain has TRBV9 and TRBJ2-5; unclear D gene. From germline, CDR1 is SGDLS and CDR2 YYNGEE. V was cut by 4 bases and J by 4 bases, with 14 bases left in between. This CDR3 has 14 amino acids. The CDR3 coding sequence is TGTGCCAGCAGCTCTACGTGGGGTCGAGAGACCCAGTACTTC. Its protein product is CASSSTWGRETQYF.

The CDR3 is CASSSWTGPTEAFF. The DNA of the CDR3 is TGTGCCAGCAGCTCCTGGACAGGGCCCACTGAAGCTTTCTTT. The chain combines TRBV7-9 with TRBJ1-1; 8 nucleotides align to TRBD1. The germline gives CDR1 SEHNR, CDR2 FQNEAQ (reference sequence). V was pared by 4 bases and J by 4 bases, with 5 bases of the junction left unmatched. There are 14 residues in the CDR3.

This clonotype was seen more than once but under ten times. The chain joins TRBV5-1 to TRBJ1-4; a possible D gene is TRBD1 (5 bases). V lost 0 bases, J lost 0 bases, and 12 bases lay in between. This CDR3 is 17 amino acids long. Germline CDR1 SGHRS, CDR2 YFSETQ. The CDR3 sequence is CASSLVSGGATNEKLFF. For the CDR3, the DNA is TGCGCCAGCAGCTTGGTATCAGGAGGGGCAACTAATGAAAAACTGTTTTTT.